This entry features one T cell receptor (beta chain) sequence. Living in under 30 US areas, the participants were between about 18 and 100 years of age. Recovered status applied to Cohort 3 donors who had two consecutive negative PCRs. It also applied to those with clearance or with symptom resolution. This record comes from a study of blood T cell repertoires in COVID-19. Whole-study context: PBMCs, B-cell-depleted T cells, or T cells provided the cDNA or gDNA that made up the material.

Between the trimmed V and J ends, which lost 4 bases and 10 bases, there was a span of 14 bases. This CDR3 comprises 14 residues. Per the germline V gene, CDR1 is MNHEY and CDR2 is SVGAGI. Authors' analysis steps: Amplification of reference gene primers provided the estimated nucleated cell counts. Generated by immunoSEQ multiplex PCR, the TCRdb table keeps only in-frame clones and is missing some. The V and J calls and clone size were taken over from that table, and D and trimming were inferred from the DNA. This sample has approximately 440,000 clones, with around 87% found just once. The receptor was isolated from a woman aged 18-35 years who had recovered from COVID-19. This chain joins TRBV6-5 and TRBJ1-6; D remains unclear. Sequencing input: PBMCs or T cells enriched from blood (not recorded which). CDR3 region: CASSWRAQTSPLHF. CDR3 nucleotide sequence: TGTGCCAGCAGTTGGAGGGCGCAAACGTCACCCCTCCACTTT.